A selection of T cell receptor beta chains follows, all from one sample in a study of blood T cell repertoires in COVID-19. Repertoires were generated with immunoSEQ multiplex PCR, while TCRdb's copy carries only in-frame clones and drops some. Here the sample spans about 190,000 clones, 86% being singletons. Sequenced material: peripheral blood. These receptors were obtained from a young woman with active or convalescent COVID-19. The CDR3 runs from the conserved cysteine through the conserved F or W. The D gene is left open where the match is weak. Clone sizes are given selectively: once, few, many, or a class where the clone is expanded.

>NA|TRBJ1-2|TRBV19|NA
CASSMGLWYGYTF
TGTGCCAGTAGTATGGGCTTGTGGTATGGCTACACCTTC
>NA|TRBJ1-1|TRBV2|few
CASMHYREGTEAFF
TGTGCCAGCATGCATTACCGGGAGGGGACTGAAGCTTTCTTT
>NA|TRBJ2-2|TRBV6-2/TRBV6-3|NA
CASSYGLYTGELFF
TGTGCCAGCAGTTACGGGCTATACACCGGGGAGCTGTTTTTT
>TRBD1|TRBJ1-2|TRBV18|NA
CASSPTGGSYGYTF
TGTGCCAGCTCCCCGACAGGGGGCAGTTATGGCTACACCTTC
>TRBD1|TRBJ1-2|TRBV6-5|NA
CASSPPPGQGLGYTF
TGTGCCAGCAGTCCTCCGCCGGGACAGGGGCTGGGCTACACCTTC
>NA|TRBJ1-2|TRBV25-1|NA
CASSGVWGAEGYTF
TGTGCCAGCAGTGGGGTCTGGGGCGCGGAGGGCTACACCTTC
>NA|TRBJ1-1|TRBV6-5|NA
CASRLTGFEAFF
TGTGCCAGCAGGCTGACAGGCTTTGAAGCTTTCTTT
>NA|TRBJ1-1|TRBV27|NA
CASSHGRGRSDDAEAFF
TGTGCCAGCAGCCATGGCAGGGGCAGGTCTGATGACGCTGAAGCTTTCTTT
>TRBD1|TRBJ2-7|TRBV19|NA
CASSGRDRASYEQYF
TGTGCCAGTAGTGGCCGGGACAGGGCGAGCTACGAGCAGTACTTC
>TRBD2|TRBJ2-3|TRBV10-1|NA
CASSVSGSTTDTQYF
TGCGCCAGCAGTGTTAGCGGGAGTACGACAGATACGCAGTATTTT
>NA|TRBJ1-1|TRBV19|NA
CASSPKGRAGRGEAFF
TGTGCCAGTAGCCCCAAGGGGAGGGCAGGTAGGGGTGAAGCTTTCTTT
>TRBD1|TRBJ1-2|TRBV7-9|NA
CASSSGTGFFYGYTF
TGTGCCAGCAGCTCCGGGACAGGGTTTTTCTATGGCTACACCTTC
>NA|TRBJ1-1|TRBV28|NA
CASSFATDYMNTEAFF
TGTGCCAGCAGTTTCGCCACAGACTACATGAACACTGAAGCTTTCTTT
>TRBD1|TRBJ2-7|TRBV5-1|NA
CASSRARQGSTYEQYF
TGCGCCAGCAGTAGGGCGAGACAGGGATCCACCTACGAGCAGTACTTC
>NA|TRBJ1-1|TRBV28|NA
CASLDGAGADTEAFF
TGTGCCAGCTTGGACGGGGCAGGGGCTGACACTGAAGCTTTCTTT
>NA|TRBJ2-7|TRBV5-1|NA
CASSFYRTYEQYF
TGCGCCAGCAGCTTCTACAGAACCTACGAGCAGTACTTC
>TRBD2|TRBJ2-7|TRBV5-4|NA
CASSFGGGRREQYF
TGTGCCAGCAGCTTTGGGGGAGGGAGGAGGGAGCAGTACTTC